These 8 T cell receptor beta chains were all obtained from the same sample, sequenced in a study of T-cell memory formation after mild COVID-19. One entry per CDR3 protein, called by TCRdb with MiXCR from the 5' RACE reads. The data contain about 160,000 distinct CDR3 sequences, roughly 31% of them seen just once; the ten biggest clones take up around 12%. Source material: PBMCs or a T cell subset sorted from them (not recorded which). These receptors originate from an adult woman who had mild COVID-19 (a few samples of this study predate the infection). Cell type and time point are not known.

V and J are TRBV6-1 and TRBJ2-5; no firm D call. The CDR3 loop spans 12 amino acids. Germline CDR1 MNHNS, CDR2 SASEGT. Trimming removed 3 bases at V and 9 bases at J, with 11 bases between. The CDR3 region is CASSDSLAAQYF. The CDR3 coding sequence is TGTGCCAGCAGTGACTCCTTAGCAGCCCAGTACTTC.

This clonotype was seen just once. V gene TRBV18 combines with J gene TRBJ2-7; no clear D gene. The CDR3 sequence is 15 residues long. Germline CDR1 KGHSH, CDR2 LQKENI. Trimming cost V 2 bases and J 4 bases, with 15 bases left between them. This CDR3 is CASSPLRAMRYEQYF. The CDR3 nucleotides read TGTGCCAGCTCACCATTACGGGCTATGCGTTACGAGCAGTACTTC.

This CDR3 is CASSLNNGYTDTQYF. DNA of the CDR3: TGTGCCAGCAGCTTAAATAATGGATACACAGATACGCAGTATTTT. The genes are TRBV7-3 and TRBJ2-3; D is ambiguous. V was clipped by 1 base and J by 2 bases, with 10 bases between them. Germline V CDR1 and CDR2: SGHTA, FQGTGA. CDR3 length equals 15 residues.

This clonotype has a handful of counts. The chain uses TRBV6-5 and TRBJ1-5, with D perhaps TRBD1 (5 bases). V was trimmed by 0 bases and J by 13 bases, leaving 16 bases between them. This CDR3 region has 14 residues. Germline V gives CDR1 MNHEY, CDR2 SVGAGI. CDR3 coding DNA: TGTGCCAGCAGTTACTCGGGGCAGGGCCTAACTCAGCATTTT. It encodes CASSYSGQGLTQHF.

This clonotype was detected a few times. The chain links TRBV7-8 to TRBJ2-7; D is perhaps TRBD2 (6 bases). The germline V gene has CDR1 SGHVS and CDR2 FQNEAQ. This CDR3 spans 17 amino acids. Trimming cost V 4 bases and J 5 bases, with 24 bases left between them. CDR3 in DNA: TGTGCCAGCAGCTCAGGTCGTGGACGGGAGCCGATCCACGAGCAGTACTTC. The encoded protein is CASSSGRGREPIHEQYF.

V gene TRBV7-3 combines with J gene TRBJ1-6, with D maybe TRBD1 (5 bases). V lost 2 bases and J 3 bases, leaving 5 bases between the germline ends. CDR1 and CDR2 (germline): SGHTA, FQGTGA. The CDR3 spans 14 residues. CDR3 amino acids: CASSLGHYNSPLHF. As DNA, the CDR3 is TGTGCCAGCAGCTTAGGACACTATAATTCACCCCTCCACTTT.

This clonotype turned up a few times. The CDR3 DNA reads as TGTGCCAGCAGCCAAGATAGATATGGGGGGATCACAGATACGCAGTATTTT. Translating it yields CASSQDRYGGITDTQYF. The genes are TRBV3-1 and TRBJ2-3; possible D gene TRBD2, 6 bases. Germline CDR1 is LGHDT and CDR2 is YNNKEL (reference sequence). CDR3 length equals 17 residues. V lost 0 bases and J 2 bases, leaving 15 bases between the germline ends.

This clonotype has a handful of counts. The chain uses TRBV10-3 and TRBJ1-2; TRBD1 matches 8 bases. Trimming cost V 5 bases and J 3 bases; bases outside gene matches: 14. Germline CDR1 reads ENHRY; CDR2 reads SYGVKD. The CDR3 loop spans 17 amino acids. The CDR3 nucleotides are TGTGCCATCAGTCCCCTCAGGTCGACAGGGGCAGACTATGGCTACACCTTC. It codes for CAISPLRSTGADYGYTF.